This TCR beta chain originates from a study of CD8 T cells in Susac syndrome (dated by TCRdb to the late 2010s). For the wider study: The study used repertoire sequencing to test whether antigen drove CD8+ T cell activation and differentiation in Susac syndrome. Clonality of the CD8+ T cell repertoire was compared between roughly eleven healthy donors, approximately 14 Susac syndrome patients and fewer than 16 multiple sclerosis patients.

Paper-wide results and their limitations: The TCR sequencing and HLA analysis was acknowledged to have included a relatively small number of individuals.

The cysteine opens and the phenylalanine closes a CDR3 of 16 amino acids. Left in the record is the CDR3 DNA by itself, 48 bases read in frame from the first base. For CDR1 and CDR2, the germline V gene lists SGHVS and FNYEAQ. From V the trimming removes 1 base and from J it removes 2 bases, while the gene matches leave 5 bases of the junction unaccounted for. High-throughput TCR beta sequencing profiled peripheral blood CD8+ and CD4+ T cells from healthy donors, Susac syndrome patients and multiple sclerosis patients. Multiple sclerosis controls were treatment-naive patients with stable or active relapsing-remitting disease fulfilling revised McDonald criteria. Bulk CD8+ and CD4+ T cells were purified by magnetic negative isolation, while CD8+ TEMRA cells were enriched using FACS. Blood was drawn into EDTA tubes, processed within 24 hours, and PBMCs were isolated by density gradient centrifugation. PBMCs intended for TCR sequencing were cryopreserved in liquid nitrogen and were subsequently thawed in a 37 degrees C water bath. The sorted or isolated CD4+, CD8+ and CD8+ TEMRA cells had a purity of 90% or higher.

RNA was extracted with the RNeasy kit and roughly 0.5 to 1 ug was reverse transcribed using random hexamers. The immunoSEQ multiplex PCR assay, which covers 54 Vbeta and 13 Jbeta segments, was used to amplify TCR beta CDR3 regions. To correct PCR amplification bias, a synthetic template baseline was used for both primer optimization and computational correction. The paper's data handling went like this. Reads were annotated to V, D and J genes according to IMGT and were analyzed with immunoSEQ Analyzer, with only productive sequences retained. To calculate clonality, Shannon entropy was normalized by log2 of the number of productive unique sequences and then subtracted from one. Public and private clones were assessed among the 100 most prevalent clones of each patient and control. Susac-specific clones were defined as absent from healthy and MS cohorts, 800 to 1,200 published viral clones and other ImmuneACCESS disease sequences. Clones were called with MiXCR by TCRdb after fastp trimmed the public reads at Q25, and only in-frame beta chains were retained. Every CDR3 protein is listed once, alongside the most common genes and DNA of its rows. TCRdb assigned the V and J calls; the authors' analysis was not used. Counted in this sample were hundreds of thousands of distinct CDR3 sequences; roughly 85% of them appeared once. The ten largest clones capture under 0.15% of the sample.

Turning to this clonotype: What antigen it recognizes has not been identified. Base qualities are missing; no much larger clone stands one base away.

The origin of this receptor is a human donor with multiple sclerosis. The chain was built from TRBV7-6 and TRBJ2-1; the central 7 bases match TRBD2. Sequenced sample: CD8+ T cells from PBMCs. CDR3 sequence: CASSLVRERTYNEQFF. The nucleotide sequence reads as follows: TGTGCCAGCAGCTTAGTGCGGGAGAGGACCTACAATGAGCAGTTCTTC.